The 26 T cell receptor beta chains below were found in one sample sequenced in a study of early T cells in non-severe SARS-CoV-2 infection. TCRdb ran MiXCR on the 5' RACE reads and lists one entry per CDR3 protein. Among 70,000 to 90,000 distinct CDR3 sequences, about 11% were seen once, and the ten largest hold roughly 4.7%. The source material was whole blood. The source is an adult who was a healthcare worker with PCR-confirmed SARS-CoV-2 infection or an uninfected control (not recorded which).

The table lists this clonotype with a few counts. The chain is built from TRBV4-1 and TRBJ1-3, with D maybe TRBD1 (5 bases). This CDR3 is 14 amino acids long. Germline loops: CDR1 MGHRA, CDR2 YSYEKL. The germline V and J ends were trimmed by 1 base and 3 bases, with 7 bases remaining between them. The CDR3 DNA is TGCGCCAGCAGCCAAGCAGGGTTTGGAAACACCATATATTTT. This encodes CASSQAGFGNTIYF.

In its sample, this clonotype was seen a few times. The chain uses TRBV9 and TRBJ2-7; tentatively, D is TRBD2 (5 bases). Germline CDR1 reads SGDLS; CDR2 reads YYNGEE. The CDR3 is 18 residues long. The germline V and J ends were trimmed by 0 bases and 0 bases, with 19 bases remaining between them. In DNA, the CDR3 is TGTGCCAGCAGCGTAGGAGGGTTTTTGGATTCACCCTCCTACGAGCAGTACTTC. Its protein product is CASSVGGFLDSPSYEQYF.

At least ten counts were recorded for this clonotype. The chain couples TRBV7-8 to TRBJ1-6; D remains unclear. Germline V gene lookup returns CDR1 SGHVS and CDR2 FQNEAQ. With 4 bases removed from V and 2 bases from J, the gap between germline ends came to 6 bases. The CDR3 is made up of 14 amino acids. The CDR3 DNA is TGTGCCAGCAGCTCCGGACCCTATAATTCACCCCTCCACTTT. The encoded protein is CASSSGPYNSPLHF.

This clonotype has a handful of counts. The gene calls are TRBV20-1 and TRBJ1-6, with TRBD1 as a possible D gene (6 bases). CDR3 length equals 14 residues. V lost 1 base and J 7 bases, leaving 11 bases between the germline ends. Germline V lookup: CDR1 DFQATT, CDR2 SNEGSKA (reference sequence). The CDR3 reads CSARGVRGNSPLHF. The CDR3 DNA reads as TGCAGTGCTAGAGGGGTCAGGGGAAATTCACCCCTCCACTTT.

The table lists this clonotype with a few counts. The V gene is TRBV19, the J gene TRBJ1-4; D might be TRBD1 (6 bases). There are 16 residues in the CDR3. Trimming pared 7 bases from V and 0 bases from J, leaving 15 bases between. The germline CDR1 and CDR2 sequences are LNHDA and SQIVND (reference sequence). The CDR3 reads CASTEGVDATNEKLFF. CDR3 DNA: TGTGCCAGTACCGAGGGGGTAGATGCAACTAATGAAAAACTGTTTTTT.

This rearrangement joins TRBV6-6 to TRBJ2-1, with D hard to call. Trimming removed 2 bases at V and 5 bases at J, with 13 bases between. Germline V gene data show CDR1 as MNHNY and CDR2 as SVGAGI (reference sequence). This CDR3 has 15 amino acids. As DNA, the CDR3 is TGTGCCAGCAGTTACCGCAGGACCATACACAATGAGCAGTTCTTC. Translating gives CASSYRRTIHNEQFF.

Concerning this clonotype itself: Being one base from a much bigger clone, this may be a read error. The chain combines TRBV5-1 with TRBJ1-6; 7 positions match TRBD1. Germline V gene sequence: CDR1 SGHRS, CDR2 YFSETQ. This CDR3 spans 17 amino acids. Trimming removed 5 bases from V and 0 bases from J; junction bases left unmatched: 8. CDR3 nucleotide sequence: TGCGCCAGCAGGTCGGGACAGCCCAGCTCCTATAATTCACCCCTCCACTTT. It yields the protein CASRSGQPSSYNSPLHF. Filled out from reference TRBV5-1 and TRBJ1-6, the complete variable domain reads KAGVTQTPRYLIKTRGQQVTLSCSPISGHRSVSWYQQTPGQGLQFLFEYFSETQRNKGNFPGRFSGRQFSNSRSEMNVSTLELGDSALYLCASRSGQPSSYNSPLHFGNGTRLTVT.

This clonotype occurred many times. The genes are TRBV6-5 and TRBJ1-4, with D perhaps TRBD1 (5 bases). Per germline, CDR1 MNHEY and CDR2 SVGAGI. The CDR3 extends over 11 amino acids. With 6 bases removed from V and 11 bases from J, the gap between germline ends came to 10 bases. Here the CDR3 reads CASRFGTKLFF. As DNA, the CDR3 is TGTGCCAGCAGGTTTGGGACTAAACTGTTTTTT.

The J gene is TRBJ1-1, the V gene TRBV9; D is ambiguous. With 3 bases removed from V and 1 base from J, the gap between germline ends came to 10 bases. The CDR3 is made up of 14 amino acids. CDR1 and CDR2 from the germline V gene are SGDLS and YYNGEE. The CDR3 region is CASSADLQNTEAFF. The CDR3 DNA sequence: TGTGCCAGCAGCGCCGATCTCCAGAACACTGAAGCTTTCTTT.

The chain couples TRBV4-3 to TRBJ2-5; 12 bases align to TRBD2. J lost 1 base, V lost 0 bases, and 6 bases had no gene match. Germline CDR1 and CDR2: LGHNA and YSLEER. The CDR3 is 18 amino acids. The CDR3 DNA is TGCGCCAGCAGCCAAGATTGGTTGACTAGCGGGGGCCAAGAGACCCAGTACTTC. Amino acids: CASSQDWLTSGGQETQYF.

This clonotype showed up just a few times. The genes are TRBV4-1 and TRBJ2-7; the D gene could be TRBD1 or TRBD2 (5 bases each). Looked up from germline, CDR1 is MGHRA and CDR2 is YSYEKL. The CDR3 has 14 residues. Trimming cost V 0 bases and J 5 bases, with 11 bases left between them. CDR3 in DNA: TGCGCCAGCAGCCAAGATCGGGACGGCAACGAGCAGTACTTC. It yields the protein CASSQDRDGNEQYF.

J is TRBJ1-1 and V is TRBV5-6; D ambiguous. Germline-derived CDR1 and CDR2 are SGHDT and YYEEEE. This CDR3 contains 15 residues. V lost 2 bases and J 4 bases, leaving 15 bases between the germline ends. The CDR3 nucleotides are TGTGCCAGCAGCTTCCGAGACGCCGTGGGCACTGAAGCTTTCTTT. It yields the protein CASSFRDAVGTEAFF.

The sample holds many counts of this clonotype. This CDR3 reads CASSLEYSGHNEQFF. The CDR3 nucleotides are TGTGCCAGCAGCTTAGAATATAGCGGACACAATGAGCAGTTCTTC. This chain uses TRBV11-2 with TRBJ2-1, with D possibly being TRBD2 (6 bases). With 0 bases removed from V and 5 bases from J, the gap between germline ends came to 11 bases. The germline gives CDR1 SGHAT, CDR2 FQNNGV. The CDR3 covers 15 residues.

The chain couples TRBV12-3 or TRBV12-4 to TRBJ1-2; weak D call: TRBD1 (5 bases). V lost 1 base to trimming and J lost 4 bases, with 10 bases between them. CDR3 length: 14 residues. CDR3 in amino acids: CASSLGGVLYGYTF. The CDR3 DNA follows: TGTGCCAGCAGTTTAGGAGGGGTGCTCTATGGCTACACCTTC.

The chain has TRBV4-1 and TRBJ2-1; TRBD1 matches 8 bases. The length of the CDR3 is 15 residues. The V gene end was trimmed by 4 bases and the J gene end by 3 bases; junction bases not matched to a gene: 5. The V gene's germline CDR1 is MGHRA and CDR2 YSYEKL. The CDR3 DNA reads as TGCGCCAGCAGCCGAGACAGGGGAATCTACAATGAGCAGTTCTTC. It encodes CASSRDRGIYNEQFF.

CDR3 loop: CASSETSGNTDTQYF. The CDR3 bases are TGTGCCAGCAGCGAGACTAGCGGGAACACAGATACGCAGTATTTT. This rearrangement joins TRBV7-9 to TRBJ2-3; 11 bases are shared with TRBD2. The germline V gene has CDR1 SEHNR and CDR2 FQNEAQ (reference sequence). The CDR3 runs 15 residues. Trimming took 5 bases from V and 2 from J; bases not matched to a gene: 3.

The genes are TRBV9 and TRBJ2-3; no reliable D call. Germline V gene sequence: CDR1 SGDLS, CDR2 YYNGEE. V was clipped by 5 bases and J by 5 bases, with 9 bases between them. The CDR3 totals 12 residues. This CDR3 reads CASSGMGDTQYF. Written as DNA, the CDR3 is TGTGCCAGCAGTGGGATGGGAGATACGCAGTATTTT.

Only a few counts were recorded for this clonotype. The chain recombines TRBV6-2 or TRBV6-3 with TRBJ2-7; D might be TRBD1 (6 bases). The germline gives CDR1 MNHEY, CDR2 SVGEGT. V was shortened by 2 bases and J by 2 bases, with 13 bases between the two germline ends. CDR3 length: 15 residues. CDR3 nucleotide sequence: TGTGCCAGCAGTTACCTTCAGGGGCCCACCTACGAGCAGTACTTC. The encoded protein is CASSYLQGPTYEQYF.

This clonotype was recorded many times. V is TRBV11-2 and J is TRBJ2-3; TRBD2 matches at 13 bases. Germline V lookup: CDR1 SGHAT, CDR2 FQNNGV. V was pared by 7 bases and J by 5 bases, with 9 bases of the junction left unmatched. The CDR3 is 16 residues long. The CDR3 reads CASTFSRTSGGDTQYF. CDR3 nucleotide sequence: TGTGCCAGCACCTTTTCCAGGACTAGCGGGGGAGATACGCAGTATTTT.

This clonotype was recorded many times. CDR3 amino acids: CASRGTGSTEAFF. The DNA of the CDR3 is TGTGCCAGCAGGGGTACAGGGAGCACTGAAGCTTTCTTT. This rearrangement joins TRBV7-9 to TRBJ1-1; possible D gene TRBD1, 6 bases. This CDR3 is built from 13 residues. Deletions cut 6 bases from V and 4 bases from J, with 12 bases between. CDR1 is SEHNR, CDR2 FQNEAQ, per germline (reference sequence). The complete variable domain, with remaining parts taken from reference TRBV7-9 and TRBJ1-1, reads DTGVSQNPRHKITKRGQNVTFRCDPISEHNRLYWYRQTLGQGPEFLTYFQNEAQLEKSRLLSDRFSAERPKGSFSTLEIQRTEQGDSAMYLCASRGTGSTEAFFGQGTRLTVV.

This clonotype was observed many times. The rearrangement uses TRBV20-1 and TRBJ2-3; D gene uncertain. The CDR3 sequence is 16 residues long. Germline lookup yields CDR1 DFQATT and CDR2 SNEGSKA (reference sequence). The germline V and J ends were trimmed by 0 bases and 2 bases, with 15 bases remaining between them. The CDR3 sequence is CSARDPRSSSTDTQYF. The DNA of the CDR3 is TGCAGTGCTAGAGACCCGAGGTCTAGTTCCACAGATACGCAGTATTTT.

CDR3 DNA sequence: TGTGCCAGCAGCCAAGATAGGGCGCAGGGGGCTAGCTATGGCTACACCTTC. This encodes CASSQDRAQGASYGYTF. The rearrangement links TRBV3-1 to TRBJ1-2, with TRBD1 matching over 8 bases. This CDR3 is 17 amino acids long. Germline V gene lookup returns CDR1 LGHDT and CDR2 YNNKEL (reference sequence). The V gene end was trimmed by 0 bases and the J gene end by 4 bases; junction bases not matched to a gene: 10.

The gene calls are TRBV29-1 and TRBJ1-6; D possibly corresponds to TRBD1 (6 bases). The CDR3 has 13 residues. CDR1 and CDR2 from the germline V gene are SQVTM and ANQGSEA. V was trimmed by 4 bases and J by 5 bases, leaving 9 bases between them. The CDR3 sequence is CSVGQDHNSPLHF. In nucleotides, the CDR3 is TGCAGCGTTGGACAGGACCATAATTCACCCCTCCACTTT. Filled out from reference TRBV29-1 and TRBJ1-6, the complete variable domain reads SAVISQKPSRDICQRGTSLTIQCQVDSQVTMMFWYRQQPGQSLTLIATANQGSEATYESGFVIDKFPISRPNLTFSTLTVSNMSPEDSSIYLCSVGQDHNSPLHFGNGTRLTVT.

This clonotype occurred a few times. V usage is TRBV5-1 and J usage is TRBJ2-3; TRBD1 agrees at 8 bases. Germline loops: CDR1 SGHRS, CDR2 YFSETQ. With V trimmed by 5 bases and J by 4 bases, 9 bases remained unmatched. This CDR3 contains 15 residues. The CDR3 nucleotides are TGCGCCAGCAGTCGCCTGACAGGGGAGGCAGATACGCAGTATTTT. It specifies CASSRLTGEADTQYF.

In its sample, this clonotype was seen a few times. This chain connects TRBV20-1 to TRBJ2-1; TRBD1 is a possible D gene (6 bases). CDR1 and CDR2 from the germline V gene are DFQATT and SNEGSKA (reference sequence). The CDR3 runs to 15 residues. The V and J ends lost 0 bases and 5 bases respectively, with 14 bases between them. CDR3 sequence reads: CSARDGAGVDNEQFF. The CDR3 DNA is TGCAGTGCTAGAGACGGGGCAGGGGTAGACAATGAGCAGTTCTTC.

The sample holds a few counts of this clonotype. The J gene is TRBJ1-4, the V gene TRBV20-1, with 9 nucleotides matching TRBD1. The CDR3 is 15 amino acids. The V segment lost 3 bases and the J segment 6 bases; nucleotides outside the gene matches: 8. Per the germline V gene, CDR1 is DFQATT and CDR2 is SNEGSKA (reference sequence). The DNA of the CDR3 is TGCAGTGCTAGGCCCTTGGGACAGGGAGATGAAAAACTGTTTTTT. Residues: CSARPLGQGDEKLFF.